This TCR beta chain comes out of a study of blood T cell repertoires in COVID-19. J lost 4 bases, V lost 6 bases, and 5 bases had no gene match. Germline loops: CDR1 SNHLY, CDR2 FYNNEI. The CDR3 covers 13 residues. Enrolment of Seattle patients took place during active infection, and they were followed longitudinally. In the authors' workflow: Reference gene primers were amplified, and this amplification served to estimate nucleated cell counts. Here immunoSEQ multiplex PCR was the method, and the copy in TCRdb shows in-frame clones only, minus some. V and J calls plus clone size are reproduced from that table; the DNA served to infer D and trimming. The repertoire includes fewer than 650,000 clones, about 89% of them detected once, and roughly 7.4% sits in the top ten.

The specimen was peripheral blood. The clonotype originates from a woman aged 45-65 years with COVID-19, enrolled during active disease. The rearrangement uses TRBV2 and TRBJ1-2; 7 bases match TRBD1. The CDR3 loop reads CASSLGQSYGYTF. The DNA of the CDR3 is TGTGCCAGCAGCCTGGGACAGTCCTATGGCTACACCTTC.